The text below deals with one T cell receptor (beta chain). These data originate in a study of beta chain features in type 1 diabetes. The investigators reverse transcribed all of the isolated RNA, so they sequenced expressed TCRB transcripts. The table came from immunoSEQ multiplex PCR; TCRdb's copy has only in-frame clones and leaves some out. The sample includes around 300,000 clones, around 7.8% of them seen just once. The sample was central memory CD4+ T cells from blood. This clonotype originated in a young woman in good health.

This CDR3 reads CASSPQGALNEKLFF. The CDR3 bases are TGTGCCAGCAGCCCACAGGGGGCTCTTAATGAAAAACTGTTTTTT. The chain uses TRBV7-2 and TRBJ1-4; 9 bases are shared with TRBD1. The ends lost 5 bases at V and 4 bases at J; junction bases unmatched: 5. From germline, CDR1 is SGHTA and CDR2 FQGNSA. This CDR3 is 15 amino acids long.